This TCR beta chain was captured by sequencing in a study of blood T cell repertoires in COVID-19. Study-level background: Spain, Italy and the United States supplied samples that represented acute and convalescent COVID-19. PBMCs, B-cell-depleted T cells, or T cells provided the cDNA or gDNA that made up the material.

In the original workflow: Amplification of reference gene primers provided the estimated nucleated cell counts. Libraries were prepared by immunoSEQ multiplex PCR; TCRdb keeps only in-frame clonotypes and omits some of them. V, J and clone size are taken as reported in that table, and D and trimming were inferred from the DNA itself. In the table there are 130,000 to 150,000 clones, less than 85% of which are singletons. V gave up 4 bases and J gave up 4 bases, with 5 bases separating them. Germline V lookup: CDR1 KGHSH, CDR2 LQKENI. This CDR3 region has 11 residues. The TCR sequence derives from a human donor in a cohort sampled during active COVID-19. The V call is TRBV18, the J call TRBJ2-7; D remains ambiguous. The material sequenced was peripheral blood. The CDR3 loop is CASSHKYEQYF. CDR3 DNA: TGTGCCAGCTCACACAAGTACGAGCAGTACTTC.